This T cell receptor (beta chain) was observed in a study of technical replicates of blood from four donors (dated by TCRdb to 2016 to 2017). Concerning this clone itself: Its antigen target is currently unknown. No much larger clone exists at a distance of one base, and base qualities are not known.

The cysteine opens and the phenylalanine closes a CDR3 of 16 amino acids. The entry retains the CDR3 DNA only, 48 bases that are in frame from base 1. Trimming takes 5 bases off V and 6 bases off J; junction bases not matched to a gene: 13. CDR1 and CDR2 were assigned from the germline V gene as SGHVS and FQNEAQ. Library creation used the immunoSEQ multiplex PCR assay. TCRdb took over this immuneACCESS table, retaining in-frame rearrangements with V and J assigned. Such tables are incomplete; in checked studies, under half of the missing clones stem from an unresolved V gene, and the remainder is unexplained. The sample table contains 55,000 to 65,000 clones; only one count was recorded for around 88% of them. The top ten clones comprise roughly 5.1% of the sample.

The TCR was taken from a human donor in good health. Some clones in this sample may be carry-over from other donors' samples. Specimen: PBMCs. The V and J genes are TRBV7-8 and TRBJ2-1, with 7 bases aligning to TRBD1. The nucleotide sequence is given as TGTGCCAGCAGCCCGACGACAGGGTATAGGGGCAATGAGCAGTTCTTC. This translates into CASSPTTGYRGNEQFF.